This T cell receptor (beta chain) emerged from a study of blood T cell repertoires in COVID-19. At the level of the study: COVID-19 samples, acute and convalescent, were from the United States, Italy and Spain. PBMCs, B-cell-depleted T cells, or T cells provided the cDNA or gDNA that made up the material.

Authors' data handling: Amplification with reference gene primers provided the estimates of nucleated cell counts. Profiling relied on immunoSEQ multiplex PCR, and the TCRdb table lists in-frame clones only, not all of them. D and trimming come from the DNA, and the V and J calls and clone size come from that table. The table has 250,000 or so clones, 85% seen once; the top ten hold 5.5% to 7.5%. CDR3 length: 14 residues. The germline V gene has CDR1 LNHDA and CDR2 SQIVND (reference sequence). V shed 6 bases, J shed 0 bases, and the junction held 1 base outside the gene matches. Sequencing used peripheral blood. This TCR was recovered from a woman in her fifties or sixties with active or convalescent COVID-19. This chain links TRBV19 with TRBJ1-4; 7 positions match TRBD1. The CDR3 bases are TGTGCCAGTAGGACAGGGACAACTAATGAAAAACTGTTTTTT. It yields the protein CASRTGTTNEKLFF.